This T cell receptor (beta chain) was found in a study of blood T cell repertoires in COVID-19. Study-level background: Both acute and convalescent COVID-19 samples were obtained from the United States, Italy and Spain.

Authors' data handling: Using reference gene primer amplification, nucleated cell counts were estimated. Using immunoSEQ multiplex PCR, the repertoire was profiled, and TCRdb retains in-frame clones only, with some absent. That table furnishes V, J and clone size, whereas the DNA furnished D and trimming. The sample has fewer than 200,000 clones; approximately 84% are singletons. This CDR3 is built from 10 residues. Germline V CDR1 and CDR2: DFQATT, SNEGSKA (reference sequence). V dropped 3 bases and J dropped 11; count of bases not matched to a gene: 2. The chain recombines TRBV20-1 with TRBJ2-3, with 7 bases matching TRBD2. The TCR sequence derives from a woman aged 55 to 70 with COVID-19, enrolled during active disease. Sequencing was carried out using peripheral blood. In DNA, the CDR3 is TGCAGTGCTAGTTCGGGGGGGCAGTATTTT. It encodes CSASSGGQYF.